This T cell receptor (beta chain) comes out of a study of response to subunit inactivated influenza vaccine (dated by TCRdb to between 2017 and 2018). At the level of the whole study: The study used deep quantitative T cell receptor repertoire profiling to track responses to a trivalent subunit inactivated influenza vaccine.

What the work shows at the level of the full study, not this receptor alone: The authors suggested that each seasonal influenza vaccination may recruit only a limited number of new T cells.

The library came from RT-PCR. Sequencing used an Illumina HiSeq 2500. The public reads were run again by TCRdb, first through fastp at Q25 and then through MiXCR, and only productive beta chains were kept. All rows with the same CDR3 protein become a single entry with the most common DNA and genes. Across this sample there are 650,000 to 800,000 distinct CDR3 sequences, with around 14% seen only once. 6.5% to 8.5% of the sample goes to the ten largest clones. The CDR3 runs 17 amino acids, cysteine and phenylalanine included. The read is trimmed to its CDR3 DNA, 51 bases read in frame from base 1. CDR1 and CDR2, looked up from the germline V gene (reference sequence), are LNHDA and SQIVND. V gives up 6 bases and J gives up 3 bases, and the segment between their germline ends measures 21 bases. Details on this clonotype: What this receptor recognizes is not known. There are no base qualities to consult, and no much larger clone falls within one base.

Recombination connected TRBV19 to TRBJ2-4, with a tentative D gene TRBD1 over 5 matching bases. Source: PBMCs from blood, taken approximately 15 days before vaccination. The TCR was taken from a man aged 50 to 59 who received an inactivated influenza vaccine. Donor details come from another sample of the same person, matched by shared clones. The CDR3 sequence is CASSKRQNRLVKNIQYF. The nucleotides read TGTGCCAGTAGCAAACGACAGAATCGACTGGTCAAAAACATTCAGTACTTC.